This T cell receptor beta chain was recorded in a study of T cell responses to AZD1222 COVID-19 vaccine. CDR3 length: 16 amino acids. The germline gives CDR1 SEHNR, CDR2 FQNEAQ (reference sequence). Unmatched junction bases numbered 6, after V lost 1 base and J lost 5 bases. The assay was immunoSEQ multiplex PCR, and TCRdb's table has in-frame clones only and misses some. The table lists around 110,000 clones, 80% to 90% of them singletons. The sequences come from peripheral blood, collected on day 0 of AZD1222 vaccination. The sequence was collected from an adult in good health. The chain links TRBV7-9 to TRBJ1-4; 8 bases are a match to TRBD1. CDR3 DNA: TGTGCCAGCAGCTTAGAGAGTGGGGACAGGAATGAAAAACTGTTTTTT. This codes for CASSLESGDRNEKLFF.